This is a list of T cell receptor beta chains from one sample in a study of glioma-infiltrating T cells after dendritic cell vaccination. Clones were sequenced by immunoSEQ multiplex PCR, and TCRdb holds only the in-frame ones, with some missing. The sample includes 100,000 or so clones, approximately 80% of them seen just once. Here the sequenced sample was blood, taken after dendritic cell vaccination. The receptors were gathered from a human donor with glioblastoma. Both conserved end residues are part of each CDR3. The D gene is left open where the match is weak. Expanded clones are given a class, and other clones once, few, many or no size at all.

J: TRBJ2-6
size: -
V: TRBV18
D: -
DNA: TGTGCCAGCTCACCAGAAGCGGTCTCTGGGGCCAACGTCCTGACTTTC
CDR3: CASSPEAVSGANVLTF

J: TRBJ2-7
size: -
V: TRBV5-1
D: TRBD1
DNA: TGCGCCAGCAGCTTCCCGGACAGGGCCTACGAGCAGTACTTC
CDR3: CASSFPDRAYEQYF

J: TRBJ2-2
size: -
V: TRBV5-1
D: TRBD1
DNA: TGCGCCAGCAGCTTGGGGCAGGGGGCAACCGGGGAGCTGTTTTTT
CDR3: CASSLGQGATGELFF

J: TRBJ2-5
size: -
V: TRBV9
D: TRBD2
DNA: TGTGCCAGCAACCGGAGGGGCTCACTCGGGGGGGAGACCCAGTACTTC
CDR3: CASNRRGSLGGETQYF

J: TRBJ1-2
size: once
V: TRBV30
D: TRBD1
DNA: TGTGCCTGGGAGGCAGGGGGTTTTAACTATGGCTACACCTTC
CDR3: CAWEAGGFNYGYTF

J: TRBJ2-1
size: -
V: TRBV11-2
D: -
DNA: TGTGCCAGCTCGGAGGCCCTATACAATGAGCAGTTCTTC
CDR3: CASSEALYNEQFF

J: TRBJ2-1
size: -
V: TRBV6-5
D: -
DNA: TGTGCCAGTCGACTCGCCCTCTCCTACAATGAGCAGTTCTTC
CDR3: CASRLALSYNEQFF

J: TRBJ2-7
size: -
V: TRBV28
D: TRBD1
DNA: TGTGCCAGCAGTACGGGACAGGGGGGCGAGCAGTACTTC
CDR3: CASSTGQGGEQYF

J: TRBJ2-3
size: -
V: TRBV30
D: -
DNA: TGTGCCTGGAGTGTAGGACGACAGGCGGCAGATACGCAGTATTTT
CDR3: CAWSVGRQAADTQYF

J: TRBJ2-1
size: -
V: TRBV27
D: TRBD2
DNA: TGTGCCAGCAGTTTAAGTCCTAGCGGGGGCTACAATGAGCAGTTCTTC
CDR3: CASSLSPSGGYNEQFF

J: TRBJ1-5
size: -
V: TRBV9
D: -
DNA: TGTGCCAGCAGCGTAGGCACAAGACAGCCCCAGCATTTT
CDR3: CASSVGTRQPQHF

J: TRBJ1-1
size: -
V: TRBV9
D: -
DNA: TGTGCCAGCGTGAAGTCCGAGTTGAACACTGAAGCTTTCTTT
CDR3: CASVKSELNTEAFF

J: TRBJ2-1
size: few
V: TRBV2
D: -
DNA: TGTGCCAGCAGTGAAGCTACGGGTTCCTACAATGAGCAGTTCTTC
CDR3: CASSEATGSYNEQFF

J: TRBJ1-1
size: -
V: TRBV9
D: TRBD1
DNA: TGTGCCAGCAGCGTGGGACAGTCAGTAATGAACACTGAAGCTTTCTTT
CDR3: CASSVGQSVMNTEAFF

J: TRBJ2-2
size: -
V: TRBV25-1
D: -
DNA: TGTGCCAGCAGTATTGATGACAGGAACACCGGGGAGCTGTTTTTT
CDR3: CASSIDDRNTGELFF

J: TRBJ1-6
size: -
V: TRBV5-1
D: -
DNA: TGCGCCAGCAGCTCAACAGGATCCTTACCCCTCCACTTT
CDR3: CASSSTGSLPLHF

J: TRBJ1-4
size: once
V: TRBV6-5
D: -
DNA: TGTGCCAGCAGTGAACGGGACTTCGAAAAACTGTTTTTT
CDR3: CASSERDFEKLFF

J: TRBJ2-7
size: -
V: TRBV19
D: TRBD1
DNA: TGTGCCAGTAGTACTTTTGGACAGGGGGGCTACGAGCAGTACTTC
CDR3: CASSTFGQGGYEQYF

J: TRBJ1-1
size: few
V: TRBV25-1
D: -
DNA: TGTGCCAGCAGTGTTACAGGGACCAACCGGGCTGAAGCTTTCTTT
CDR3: CASSVTGTNRAEAFF

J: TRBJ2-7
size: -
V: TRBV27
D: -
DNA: TGTGCCAGCAGTTCCCACAGGGAAACTAGGGACGAGCAGTACTTC
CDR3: CASSSHRETRDEQYF

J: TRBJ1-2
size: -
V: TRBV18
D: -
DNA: TGTGCCAGCTCACTTGGACAAGCTAAAGTCTATGGCTACACCTTC
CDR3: CASSLGQAKVYGYTF

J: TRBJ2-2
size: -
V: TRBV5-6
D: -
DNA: TGTGCCAGCAGCCAGGGTGTCGGGGAGCTGTTTTTT
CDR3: CASSQGVGELFF

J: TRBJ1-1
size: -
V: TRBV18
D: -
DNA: TGTGCCAGCTCACCAAGCTGGGGCGCGGACACTGAAGCTTTCTTT
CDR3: CASSPSWGADTEAFF

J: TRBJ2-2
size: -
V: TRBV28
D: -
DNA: TGTGCCAGCAGTTTATGGCGCAGGGCCTCGAACACCGGGGAGCTGTTTTTT
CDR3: CASSLWRRASNTGELFF

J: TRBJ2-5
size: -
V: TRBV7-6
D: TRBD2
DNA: TGTGCCAGCAGCTACTCACTAGCGGGGGACCGAGAGACCCAGTACTTC
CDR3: CASSYSLAGDRETQYF

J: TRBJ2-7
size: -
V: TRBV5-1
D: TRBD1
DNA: TGCGCCAGCAGCCCCGGGACAGGGGGATTAGAGCAGTACTTC
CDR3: CASSPGTGGLEQYF

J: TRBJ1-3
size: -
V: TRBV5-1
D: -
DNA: TGCGCCAGCAGCTCAGGGGTTCCCACTGGAAACACCATATATTTT
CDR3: CASSSGVPTGNTIYF

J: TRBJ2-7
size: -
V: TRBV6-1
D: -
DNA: TGTGCCAGCAGTGAAGGATGGGGGCTCCACGAGCAGTACTTC
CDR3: CASSEGWGLHEQYF

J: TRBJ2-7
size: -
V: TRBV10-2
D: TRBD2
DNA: TGCGCCAGCACCATAACTGGCGGGAGGGCCGTCGAGCAGTACTTC
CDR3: CASTITGGRAVEQYF

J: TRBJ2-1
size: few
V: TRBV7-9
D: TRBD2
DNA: TGTGCCAGCAGCTTACCGCGGACTAGCGGGGTCCTCACCTACAATGAGCAGTTCTTC
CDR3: CASSLPRTSGVLTYNEQFF

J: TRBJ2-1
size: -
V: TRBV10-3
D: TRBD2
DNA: TGTGCCATCAGGGCTAGCGGGGGGAACAATGAGCAGTTCTTC
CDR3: CAIRASGGNNEQFF

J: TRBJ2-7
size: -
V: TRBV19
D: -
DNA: TGTGCCAGTAGTATTACAGGGATCCACGAGCAGTACTTC
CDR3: CASSITGIHEQYF

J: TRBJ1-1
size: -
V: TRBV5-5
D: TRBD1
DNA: TGTGCCAGCAGCGGGGGACAGTACACTGAAGCTTTCTTT
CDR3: CASSGGQYTEAFF

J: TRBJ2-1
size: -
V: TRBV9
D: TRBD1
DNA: TGTGCCAGCAGCGTATTTGGGGGGACAGGGGGTTACAATGAGCAGTTCTTC
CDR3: CASSVFGGTGGYNEQFF

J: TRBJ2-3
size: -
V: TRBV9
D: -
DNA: TGTGCCAGCAGCGTATCTAGCACAGATACGCAGTATTTT
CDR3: CASSVSSTDTQYF

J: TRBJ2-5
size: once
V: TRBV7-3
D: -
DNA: TGTGCCAGCAGCTCAAACTACAGGGACCAAGAGACCCAGTACTTC
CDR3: CASSSNYRDQETQYF

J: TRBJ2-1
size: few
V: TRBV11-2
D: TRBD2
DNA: TGTGCCAGCAGCCCGCTGAGCGGGAGGGCCAATCAGTTCTTC
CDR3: CASSPLSGRANQFF